One T cell receptor (beta chain) is described in this entry. Germline CDR1 is MNHNY and CDR2 is SVGAGI (reference sequence). The CDR3 extends over 14 amino acids. V dropped 2 bases and J dropped 9; count of bases not matched to a gene: 7. In the PCR, 60 Vbeta and 13 Jbeta primers were used. Data came from immunoSEQ multiplex PCR; TCRdb stores just in-frame clones and leaves some out. The sample records 150,000 or so clones, about 80% being singletons. The sample originates from a study of cytomegalovirus exposure and HLA in healthy donors. Material: PBMCs. The V and J genes are TRBV6-6 and TRBJ2-1; 7 bases line up with TRBD2. This TCR came from a man aged 25 to 45 in good health and CMV-seropositive. The CDR3 DNA reads TGTGCCAGCAGTTACCGGGGAGGGGCGGGTGAGCAGTTCTTC. This translates into CASSYRGGAGEQFF.